What follows is one T cell receptor beta chain and its context. This entry comes from a study of blood T cell repertoires in COVID-19. About the research overall: PBMCs, B-cell-depleted T cells, or T cells were the source of the cDNA or gDNA that made up the material.

Adults between about 18 and 95 years of age took part from about two dozen US areas. Participant-given clinical history determined each cohort assignment. Cohort 3 recovered donors had two negative PCRs, clearance, or symptom resolution. Sequencing was performed with immunoSEQ multiplex PCR; in TCRdb, only in-frame clones are kept and a portion is missing. The data show a few hundred thousand clones, roughly 90% seen once. The CDR3 runs to 16 residues. This rearrangement joins TRBV21-1 to TRBJ1-2; no check of the table's D call, TRBD1, against the DNA was made. TRBV21-1 is a recognized pseudogene. The source of this sequence is a woman aged 30 to 39 who had recovered from COVID-19. Sequencing input: PBMCs or T cells enriched from blood (not recorded which). The chain's CDR3 is CASSKLLSDRGQGYTF. CDR3 nucleotides: TGTGCCAGCAGCAAACTGTTATCGGACAGGGGGCAAGGCTACACCTTC.